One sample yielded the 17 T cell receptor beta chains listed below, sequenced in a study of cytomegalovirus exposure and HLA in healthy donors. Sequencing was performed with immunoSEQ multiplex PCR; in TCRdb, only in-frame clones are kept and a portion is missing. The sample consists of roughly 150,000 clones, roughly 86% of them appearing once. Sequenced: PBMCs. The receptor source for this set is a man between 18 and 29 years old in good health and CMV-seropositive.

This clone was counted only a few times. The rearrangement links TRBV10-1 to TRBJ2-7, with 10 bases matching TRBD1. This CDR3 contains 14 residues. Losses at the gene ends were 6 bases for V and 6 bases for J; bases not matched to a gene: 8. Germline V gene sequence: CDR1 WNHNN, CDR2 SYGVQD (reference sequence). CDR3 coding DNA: TGCGCCAGCAGCCTCGCTCGACAGGGGGCCGAGCAGTACTTC. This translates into CASSLARQGAEQYF.

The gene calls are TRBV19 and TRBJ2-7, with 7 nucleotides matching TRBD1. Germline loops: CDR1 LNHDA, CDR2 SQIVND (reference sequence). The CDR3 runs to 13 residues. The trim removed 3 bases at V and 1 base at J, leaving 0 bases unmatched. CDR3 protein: CASSMGQSYEQYF. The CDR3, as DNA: TGTGCCAGTAGTATGGGACAGTCCTACGAGCAGTACTTC. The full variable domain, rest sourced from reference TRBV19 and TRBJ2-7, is DGGITQSPKYLFRKEGQNVTLSCEQNLNHDAMYWYRQDPGQGLRLIYYSQIVNDFQKGDIAEGYSVSREKKESFPLTVTSAQKNPTAFYLCASSMGQSYEQYFGPGTRLTVT.

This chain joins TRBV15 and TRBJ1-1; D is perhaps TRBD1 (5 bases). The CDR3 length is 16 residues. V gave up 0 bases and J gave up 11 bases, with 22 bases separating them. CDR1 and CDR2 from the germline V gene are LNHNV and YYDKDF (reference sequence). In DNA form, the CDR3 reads TGTGCCACCAGCAGAGAAGGCGGAGGGGATGCCTCTGGGGCTTTCTTT. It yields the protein CATSREGGGDASGAFF.

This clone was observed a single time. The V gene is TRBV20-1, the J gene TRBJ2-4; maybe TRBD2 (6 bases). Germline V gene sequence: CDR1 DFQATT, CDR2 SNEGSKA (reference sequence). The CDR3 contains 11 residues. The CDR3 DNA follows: TGCAGGGGGACGTCGGGGGACATTCAGTACTTC. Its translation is CRGTSGDIQYF.

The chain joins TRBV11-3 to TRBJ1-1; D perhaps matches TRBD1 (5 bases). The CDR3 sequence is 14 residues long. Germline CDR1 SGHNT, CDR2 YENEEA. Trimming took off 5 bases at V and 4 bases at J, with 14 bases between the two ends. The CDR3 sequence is CASSPTSGGTEAFF. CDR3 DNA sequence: TGTGCCAGCAGCCCAACTTCGGGGGGCACTGAAGCTTTCTTT.

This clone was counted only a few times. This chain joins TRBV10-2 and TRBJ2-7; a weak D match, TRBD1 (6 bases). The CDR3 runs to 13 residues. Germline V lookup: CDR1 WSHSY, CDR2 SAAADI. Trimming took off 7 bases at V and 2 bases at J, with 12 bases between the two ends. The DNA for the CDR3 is TGCGCCAGCACCCGGGACACCCCCTACGAGCAGTACTTC. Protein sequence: CASTRDTPYEQYF.

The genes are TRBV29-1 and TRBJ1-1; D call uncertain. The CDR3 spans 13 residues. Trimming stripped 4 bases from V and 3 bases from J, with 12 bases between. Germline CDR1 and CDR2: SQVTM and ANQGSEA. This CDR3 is CSVGEGTHTEAFF. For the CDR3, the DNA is TGCAGCGTTGGTGAGGGTACCCACACTGAAGCTTTCTTT.

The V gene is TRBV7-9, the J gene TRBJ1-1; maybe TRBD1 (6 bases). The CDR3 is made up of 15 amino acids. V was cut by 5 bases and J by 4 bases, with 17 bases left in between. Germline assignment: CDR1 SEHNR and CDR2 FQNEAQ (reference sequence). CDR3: CASSRSKTDSTEAFF. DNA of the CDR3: TGTGCCAGCAGCCGATCGAAAACGGACAGCACTGAAGCTTTCTTT.

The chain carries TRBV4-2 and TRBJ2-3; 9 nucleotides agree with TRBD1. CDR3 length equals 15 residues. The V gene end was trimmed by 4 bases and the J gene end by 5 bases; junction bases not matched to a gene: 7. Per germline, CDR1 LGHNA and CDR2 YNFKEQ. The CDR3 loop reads CASSLRDREEDTQYF. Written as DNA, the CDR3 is TGTGCCAGCAGCCTGCGGGACAGGGAGGAAGATACGCAGTATTTT.

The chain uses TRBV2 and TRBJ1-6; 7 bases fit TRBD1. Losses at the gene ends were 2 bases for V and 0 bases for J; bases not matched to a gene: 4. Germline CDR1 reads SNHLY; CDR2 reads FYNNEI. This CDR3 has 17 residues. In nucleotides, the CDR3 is TGTGCCAGCAGTGAACGGGGACAGAGCTCCTATAATTCACCCCTCCACTTT. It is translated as CASSERGQSSYNSPLHF.

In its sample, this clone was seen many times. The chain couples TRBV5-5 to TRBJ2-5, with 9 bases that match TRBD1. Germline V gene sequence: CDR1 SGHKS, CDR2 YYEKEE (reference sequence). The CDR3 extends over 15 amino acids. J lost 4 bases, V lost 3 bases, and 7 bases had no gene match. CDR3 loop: CASSSRTGDGETQYF. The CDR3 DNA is TGTGCCAGCAGCTCAAGGACAGGGGATGGAGAGACCCAGTACTTC. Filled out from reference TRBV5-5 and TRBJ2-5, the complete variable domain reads DAGVTQSPTHLIKTRGQQVTLRCSPISGHKSVSWYQQVLGQGPQFIFQYYEKEERGRGNFPDRFSARQFPNYSSELNVNALLLGDSALYLCASSSRTGDGETQYFGPGTRLLVL.

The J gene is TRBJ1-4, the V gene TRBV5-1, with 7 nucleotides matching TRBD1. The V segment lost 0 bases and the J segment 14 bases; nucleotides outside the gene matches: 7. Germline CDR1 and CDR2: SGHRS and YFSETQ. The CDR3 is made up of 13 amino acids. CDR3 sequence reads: CASSLAPTGSLFF. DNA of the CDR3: TGCGCCAGCAGCTTGGCCCCGACAGGGAGCCTGTTTTTT.

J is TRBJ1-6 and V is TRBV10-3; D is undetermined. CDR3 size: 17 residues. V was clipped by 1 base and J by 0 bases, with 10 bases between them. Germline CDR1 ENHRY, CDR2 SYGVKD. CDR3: CAISEFSTSSYNSPLHF. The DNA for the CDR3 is TGTGCCATCAGTGAGTTTTCGACAAGCTCCTATAATTCACCCCTCCACTTT.

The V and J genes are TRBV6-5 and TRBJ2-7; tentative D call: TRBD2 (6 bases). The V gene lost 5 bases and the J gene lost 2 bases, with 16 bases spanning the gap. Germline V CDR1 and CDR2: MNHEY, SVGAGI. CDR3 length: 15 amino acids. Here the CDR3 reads CASSTDPGGTYEQYF. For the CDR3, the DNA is TGTGCCAGCAGTACCGACCCTGGGGGGACCTACGAGCAGTACTTC.

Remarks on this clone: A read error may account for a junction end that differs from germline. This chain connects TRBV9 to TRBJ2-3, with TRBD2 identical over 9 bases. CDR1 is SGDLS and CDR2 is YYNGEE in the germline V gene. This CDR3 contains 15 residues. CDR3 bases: TGTGCCAGCAGCGCCGCCGGGACTAGCATAGATACGCAGTATTTT. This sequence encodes CASSAAGTSIDTQYF.

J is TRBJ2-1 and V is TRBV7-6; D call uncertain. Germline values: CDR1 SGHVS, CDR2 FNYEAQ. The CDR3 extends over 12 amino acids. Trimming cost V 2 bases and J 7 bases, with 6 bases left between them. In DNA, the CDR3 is TGTGCCAGCAGCTTAATCGGTAATGAGCAGTTCTTC. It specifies CASSLIGNEQFF. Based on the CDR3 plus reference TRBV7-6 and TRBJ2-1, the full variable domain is GAGVSQSPRYKVTKRGQDVALRCDPISGHVSLYWYRQALGQGPEFLTYFNYEAQQDKSGLPNDRFSAERPEGSISTLTIQRTEQRDSAMYRCASSLIGNEQFFGPGTRLTVL.

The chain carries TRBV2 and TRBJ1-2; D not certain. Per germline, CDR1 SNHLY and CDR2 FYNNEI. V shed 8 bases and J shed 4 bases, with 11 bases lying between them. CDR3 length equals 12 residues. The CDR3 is CASWTEGYGYTF. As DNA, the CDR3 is TGTGCCAGCTGGACGGAGGGCTATGGCTACACCTTC. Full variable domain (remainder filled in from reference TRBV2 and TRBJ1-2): EPEVTQTPSHQVTQMGQEVILRCVPISNHLYFYWYRQILGQKVEFLVSFYNNEISEKSEIFDDQFSVERPDGSNFTLKIRSTKLEDSAMYFCASWTEGYGYTFGSGTRLTVV.